Described below is a single T cell receptor (beta chain) sequence and its context. In the original workflow: It was from reference gene primer amplification that nucleated cell counts were estimated. Assay used: immunoSEQ multiplex PCR; TCRdb lists only in-frame clones, some missing. V, J and clone size are those of that table, while D and trimming were read from the DNA. The table has around 86,000 clones, about 87% seen once; the top ten hold approximately 7.4%. The sample comes from a study of blood T cell repertoires in COVID-19. Study-wide context: Collection of acute and convalescent COVID-19 samples took place in the United States, Italy and Spain.

CDR3 length equals 15 residues. The junction had 11 bases not matched to a gene; V was cut back by 3 bases and J by 12 bases. Germline-derived CDR1 and CDR2 are KGHSH and LQKENI. The sequence was obtained from a human donor with acute or convalescent COVID-19. The donor label of this sample is uncertain. Sequencing was performed on peripheral blood. This sequence joins TRBV18 and TRBJ1-1; 12 nucleotides match TRBD1. CDR3 residues: CASSPIGTGGHRTFF. The CDR3 nucleotides are TGTGCCAGCTCACCGATCGGGACAGGGGGCCATAGGACTTTCTTT.